The present T cell receptor (beta chain) was sequenced within a study of CXCR3-negative and CXCR3-positive naive CD8 T cells. Findings and limits, study-wide: The level of CXCR3 expression partially decreased after cryopreservation; the majority of assays used fresh PBMCs. For CXCR3-positive naive cells, TRB CDR3s were more hydrophobic than those of CXCR3-negative naive cells.

A note on this clonotype: Its antigen remains unknown.

The authors made the TRB cDNA libraries by 5' RACE using UMI labels. TCRdb re-called the 5' RACE reads; every CDR3 protein appears as one record, without DNA. The table gives around 65,000 distinct CDR3 sequences; the top ten clones make up about 0.71% of it. With more than 250,000 cells each, the CD8+ T cell subsets were individually sorted in triplicate. This receptor was taken from a human donor in good health. Some clones in this sample may be carry-over from other donors' samples. The sequencing input was naive CXCR3+ CD8+ T cells from blood. Subset reported: CD45RO-CCR7+CD27+CD95- naive CD8+ T cells expressing CXCR3 (TNR3+).

CDR3 sequence reads: CATSRENPGQGVWYGYTF. The chain links TRBV15 to TRBJ1-2; the D call of TRBD1 rests on TCRdb alone, since no DNA is present to check it. Germline V gives CDR1 LNHNV, CDR2 YYDKDF (reference sequence). The CDR3 spans 18 residues.